Listed here is a single TCR beta chain. Its antigen target is currently unknown. Per-nucleotide qualities are absent, and no much larger clonotype sits a single base away. RNA was extracted with the RNeasy kit and roughly 0.5 to 1 ug was reverse transcribed using random hexamers. The immunoSEQ multiplex PCR assay, which covers 54 Vbeta and 13 Jbeta segments, was used to amplify TCR beta CDR3 regions. Bias from PCR amplification was corrected by using a synthetic template baseline for primer optimization and for computational correction. For the original study's pipeline: Only productive sequences were kept, with reads annotated to V, D and J genes according to IMGT and analyzed in immunoSEQ Analyzer. To calculate clonality, Shannon entropy was normalized by log2 of the number of productive unique sequences and then subtracted from one. For each patient and control, public and private clones were evaluated among the 100 most prevalent clones. Clones were defined as Susac-specific when absent from the healthy and MS cohorts, from approximately 970 published viral clones and from other ImmuneACCESS disease sequences. The public reads were run again by TCRdb, first through fastp at Q25 and then through MiXCR, and only productive beta chains were kept. Each CDR3 protein appears once, grouped with its most common genes and DNA. TCRdb, not the authors, supplied the V and J calls. This sample holds around 79,000 distinct CDR3 sequences; roughly 94% were observed only once. Of the sample, 0.5% to 0.65% falls within the top ten clones.

CDR1 and CDR2 (MNHEY, SVGEGT) derive from the germline V gene. From the cysteine up to the phenylalanine, the CDR3 has a length of 14 residues. The read is trimmed to its CDR3 DNA, 42 bases read in frame from base 1. V and J are truncated by 2 bases and 3 bases respectively, leaving an intervening sequence of 8 bases. Peripheral blood CD8+ and CD4+ T cells from healthy donors, Susac syndrome patients and multiple sclerosis patients were profiled by high-throughput TCR beta sequencing. The Susac syndrome patients fulfilled recently defined diagnostic criteria for definite or probable disease. Bulk CD8+ and CD4+ T cells were purified by magnetic negative isolation, whereas CD8+ TEMRA cells were enriched by FACS. Blood was drawn into EDTA tubes, processed within 24 hours, and PBMCs were isolated by density gradient centrifugation. PBMCs intended for TCR sequencing were cryopreserved in liquid nitrogen and thawed later in a water bath at 37 degrees C. The sorted or isolated CD4+, CD8+ and CD8+ TEMRA cells reached a purity of at least 90%.

This sample was included in a study of CD8 T cells in Susac syndrome (dated by TCRdb to between 2018 and 2020). About the investigation overall: Among the sequenced Susac syndrome patients, about 6 had clinically active disease and eight were in clinical remission. The study used repertoire sequencing to test whether antigen drove CD8+ T cell activation and differentiation in Susac syndrome. CD8+ T cell repertoire clonality was compared between around eleven healthy donors, approximately 14 Susac syndrome patients and approximately 16 multiple sclerosis patients. Susac syndrome patients were therapy-naive, on corticosteroids (some also receiving IVIg), or on IVIg alone at blood withdrawal. The full study reports these points: Over 15 and five Susac-specific public clones were found in the total CD8+ and CD8+ TEMRA repertoires, respectively. The study acknowledged that relatively few individuals were included in the TCR sequencing and HLA analysis. Susac syndrome CD8+ repertoires showed clonal expansion, highest in CD8+ TEMRA cells and greater in clinically active than remitting patients.

This chain joins TRBV6-2 or TRBV6-3 to TRBJ1-5; the D segment could be TRBD1, given 5 matching bases. Sequencing was performed on CD8+ T cells from PBMCs. The receptor was isolated from a human donor with Susac syndrome. This receptor has the CDR3 CASSYLGHNQPQHF. The nucleotide sequence reads as follows: TGTGCCAGCAGTTACCTGGGGCACAATCAGCCCCAGCATTTT.